Shown below are 5 T cell receptor beta chains from a single sample sequenced in a study of shared clonotypes between healthy human individuals. TCRdb's copy holds only in-frame clones and misses some; the assay was immunoSEQ multiplex PCR. This table holds roughly 1.5 million clones, around 98% found once. Sequencing used naive CD4+ T cells sorted from blood. Subset described: CD45RA+ positively selected. These receptors originate from a man under 40 in good health.

The V and J genes are TRBV29-1 and TRBJ2-7; 7 bases line up with TRBD1. From germline, CDR1 is SQVTM and CDR2 ANQGSEA. V shed 4 bases and J 1 base; nucleotides not matched to a gene: 10. The CDR3 covers 15 residues. The CDR3 reads CSVGTGFLGSYEQYF. CDR3 DNA: TGCAGCGTTGGGACAGGCTTTCTGGGGTCCTACGAGCAGTACTTC.

J is TRBJ2-1 and V is TRBV11-1; 8 nucleotides align to TRBD2. The CDR3 contains 15 residues. V dropped 5 bases and J dropped 2; count of bases not matched to a gene: 5. Germline-derived CDR1 and CDR2 are SGHAT and FQDESV (reference sequence). The CDR3 DNA reads as TGTGCCAGCAGCCATACTAGCGGTCCCTACAATGAGCAGTTCTTC. This gives the protein CASSHTSGPYNEQFF.

The V gene is TRBV18, the J gene TRBJ2-7; D is perhaps TRBD2 (6 bases). Germline CDR1 reads KGHSH; CDR2 reads LQKENI. Trimming stripped 2 bases from V and 6 bases from J, with 14 bases between. The CDR3 spans 14 residues. CDR3 region: CASSPDLATTEQYF. CDR3 bases: TGTGCCAGCTCACCAGACCTAGCGACGACCGAGCAGTACTTC.

The CDR3 sequence is CASSLTLGTHTQYF. The CDR3 DNA follows: TGTGCCAGCAGCTTAACTCTAGGGACACATACGCAGTATTTT. The chain carries TRBV7-6 and TRBJ2-3, with D perhaps TRBD1 (6 bases). Trimming shortened V by 2 bases and J by 7 bases, and 13 bases separated the two germline ends. The CDR3 has 14 residues. Germline values: CDR1 SGHVS, CDR2 FNYEAQ.

J is TRBJ1-2 and V is TRBV7-9, with 10 bases matching TRBD1. The CDR3 is 15 residues long. V lost 0 bases and J lost 6; bases outside the gene matches: 4. CDR1 SEHNR and CDR2 FQNEAQ come from the germline V gene (reference sequence). CDR3 nucleotide sequence: TGTGCCAGCAGCTTAGCGGGACAGGGGACTGATGGCTACACCTTC. It codes for CASSLAGQGTDGYTF.